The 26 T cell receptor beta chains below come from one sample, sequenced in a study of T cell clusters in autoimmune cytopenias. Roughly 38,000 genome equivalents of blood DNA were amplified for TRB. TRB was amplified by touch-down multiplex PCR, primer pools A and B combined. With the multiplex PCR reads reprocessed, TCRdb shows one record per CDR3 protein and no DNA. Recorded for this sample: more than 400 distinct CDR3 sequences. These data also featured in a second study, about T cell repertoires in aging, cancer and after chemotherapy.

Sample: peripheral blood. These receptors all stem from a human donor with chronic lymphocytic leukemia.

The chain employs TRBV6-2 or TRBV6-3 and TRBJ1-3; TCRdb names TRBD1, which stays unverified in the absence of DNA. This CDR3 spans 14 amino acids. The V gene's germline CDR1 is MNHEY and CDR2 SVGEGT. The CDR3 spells CASSYDRVGNTIYF.

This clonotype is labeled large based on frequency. CDR3 amino acids: CASSSIGQGYSGANVLTF. This sequence joins TRBV27 and TRBJ2-6; the D call of TRBD1 rests on TCRdb alone, since no DNA is present to check it. The CDR3 contains 18 residues. Germline CDR1 reads MNHEY; CDR2 reads SMNVEV (reference sequence).

The CDR3 here is CASSLGSGDYNEQFF. The rearrangement uses TRBV19 and TRBJ2-1; with no DNA, the TCRdb D assignment of TRBD2 cannot be verified. The CDR3 covers 15 residues. Germline assignment: CDR1 LNHDA and CDR2 SQIVND (reference sequence).

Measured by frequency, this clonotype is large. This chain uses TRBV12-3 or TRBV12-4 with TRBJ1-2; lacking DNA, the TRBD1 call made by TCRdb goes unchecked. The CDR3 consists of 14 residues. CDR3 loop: CASSLAPGAGGYTF.

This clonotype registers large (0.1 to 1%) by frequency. This CDR3 is CASSYPQLAGGPDTQYF. J is TRBJ2-3 and V is TRBV6-5; TCRdb calls TRBD2, which cannot be checked without DNA. This CDR3 has 17 residues. Germline V lookup: CDR1 MNHEY, CDR2 SVGAGI.

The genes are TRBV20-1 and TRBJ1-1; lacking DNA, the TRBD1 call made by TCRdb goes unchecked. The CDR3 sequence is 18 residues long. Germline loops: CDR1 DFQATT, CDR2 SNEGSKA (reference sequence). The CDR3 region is CSARIISGTGGFNTEAFF.

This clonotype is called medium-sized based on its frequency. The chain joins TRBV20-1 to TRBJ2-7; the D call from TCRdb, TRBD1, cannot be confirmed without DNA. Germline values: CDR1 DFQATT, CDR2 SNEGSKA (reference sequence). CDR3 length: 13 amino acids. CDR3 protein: CSAPELGRDEQYF.

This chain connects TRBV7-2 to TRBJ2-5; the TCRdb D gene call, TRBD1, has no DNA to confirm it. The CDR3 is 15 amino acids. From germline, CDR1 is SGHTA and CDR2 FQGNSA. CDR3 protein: CASSLASGAQETQYF.

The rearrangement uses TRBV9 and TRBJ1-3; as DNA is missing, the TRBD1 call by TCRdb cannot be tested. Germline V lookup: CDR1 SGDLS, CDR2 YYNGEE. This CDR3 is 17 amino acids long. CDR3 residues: CASSETGTGGSGNTIYF.

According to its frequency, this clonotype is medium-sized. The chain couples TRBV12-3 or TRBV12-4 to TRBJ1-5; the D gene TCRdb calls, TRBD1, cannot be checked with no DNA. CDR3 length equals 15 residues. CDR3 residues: CASSSQTGGGQPQHF.

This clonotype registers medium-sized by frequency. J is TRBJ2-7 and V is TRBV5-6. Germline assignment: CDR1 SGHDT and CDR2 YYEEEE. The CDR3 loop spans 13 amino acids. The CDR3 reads CASSLVARSEQYF.

This chain's CDR3 is CASSPRTGAETQYF. The chain employs TRBV5-4 and TRBJ2-5; the D call from TCRdb, TRBD1, cannot be confirmed without DNA. Germline V gives CDR1 SGHNT, CDR2 YYREEE (reference sequence). The CDR3 length is 14 residues.

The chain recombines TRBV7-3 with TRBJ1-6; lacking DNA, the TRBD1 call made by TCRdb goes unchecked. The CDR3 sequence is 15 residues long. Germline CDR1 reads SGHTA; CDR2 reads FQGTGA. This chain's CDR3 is CASSLEQGGNSPLHF. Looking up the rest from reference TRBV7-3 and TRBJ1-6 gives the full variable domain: GAGVSQTPSNKVTEKGKYVELRCDPISGHTALYWYRQSLGQGPEFLIYFQGTGAADDSGLPNDRFFAVRPEGSVSTLKIQRTERGDSAVYLCASSLEQGGNSPLHFGNGTRLTVT.

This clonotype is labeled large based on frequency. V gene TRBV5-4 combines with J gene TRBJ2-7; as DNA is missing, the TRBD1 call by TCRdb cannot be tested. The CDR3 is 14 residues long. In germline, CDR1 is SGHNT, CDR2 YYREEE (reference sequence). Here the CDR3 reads CASSLQGVSYEQYF. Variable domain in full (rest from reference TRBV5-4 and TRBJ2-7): ETGVTQSPTHLIKTRGQQVTLRCSSQSGHNTVSWYQQALGQGPQFIFQYYREEENGRGNFPPRFSGLQFPNYSSELNVNALELDDSALYLCASSLQGVSYEQYFGPGTRLTVT.

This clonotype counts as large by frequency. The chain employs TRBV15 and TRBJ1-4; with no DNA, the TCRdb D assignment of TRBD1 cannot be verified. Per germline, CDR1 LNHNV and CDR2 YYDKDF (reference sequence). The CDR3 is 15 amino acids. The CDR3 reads CATHTPEEPNEKLFF.

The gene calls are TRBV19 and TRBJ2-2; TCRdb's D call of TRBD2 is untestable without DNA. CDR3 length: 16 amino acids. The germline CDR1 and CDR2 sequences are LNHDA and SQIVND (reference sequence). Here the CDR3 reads CASSGSGGADTGELFF. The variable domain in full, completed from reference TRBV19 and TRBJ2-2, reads DGGITQSPKYLFRKEGQNVTLSCEQNLNHDAMYWYRQDPGQGLRLIYYSQIVNDFQKGDIAEGYSVSREKKESFPLTVTSAQKNPTAFYLCASSGSGGADTGELFFGEGSRLTVL.

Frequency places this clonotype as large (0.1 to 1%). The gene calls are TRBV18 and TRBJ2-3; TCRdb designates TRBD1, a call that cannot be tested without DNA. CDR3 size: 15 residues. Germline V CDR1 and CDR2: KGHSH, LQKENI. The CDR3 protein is CASSPEAGHTDTQYF.

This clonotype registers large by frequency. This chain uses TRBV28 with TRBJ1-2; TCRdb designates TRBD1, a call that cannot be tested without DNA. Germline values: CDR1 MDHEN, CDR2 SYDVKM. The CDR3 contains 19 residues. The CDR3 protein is CASSFSLGTKVAGGYGYTF.

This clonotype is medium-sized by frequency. The CDR3 region is CARGVGTRKTGELFF. The genes are TRBV21-1 and TRBJ2-2; TCRdb returns TRBD2, unconfirmable since there is no DNA. TRBV21-1 is a pseudogene. This CDR3 has 15 amino acids.

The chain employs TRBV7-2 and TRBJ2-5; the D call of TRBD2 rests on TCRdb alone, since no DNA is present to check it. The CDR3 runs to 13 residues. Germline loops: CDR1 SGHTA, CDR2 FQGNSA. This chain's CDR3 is CASRPTAGKTQYF.

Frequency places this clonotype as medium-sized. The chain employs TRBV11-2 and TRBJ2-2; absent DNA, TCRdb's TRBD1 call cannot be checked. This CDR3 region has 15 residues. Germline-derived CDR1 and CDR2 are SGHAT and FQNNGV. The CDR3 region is CASSLDGGNTGELFF.

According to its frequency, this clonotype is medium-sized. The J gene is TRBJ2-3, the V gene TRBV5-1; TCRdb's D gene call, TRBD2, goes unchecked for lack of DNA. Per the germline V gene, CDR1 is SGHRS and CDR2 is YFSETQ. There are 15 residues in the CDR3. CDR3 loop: CASSLGTSGLDTQYF.

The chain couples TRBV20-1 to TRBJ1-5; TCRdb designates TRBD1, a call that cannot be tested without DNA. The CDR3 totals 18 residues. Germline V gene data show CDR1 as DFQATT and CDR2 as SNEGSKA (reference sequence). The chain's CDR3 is CSAPTPGQGIPGNQPQHF.

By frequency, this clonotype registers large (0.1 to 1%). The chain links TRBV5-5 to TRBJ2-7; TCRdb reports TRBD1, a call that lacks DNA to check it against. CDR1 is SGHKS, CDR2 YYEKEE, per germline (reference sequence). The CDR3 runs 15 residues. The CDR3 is CASSFFGGLIYEQYF. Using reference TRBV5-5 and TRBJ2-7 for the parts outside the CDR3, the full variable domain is DAGVTQSPTHLIKTRGQQVTLRCSPISGHKSVSWYQQVLGQGPQFIFQYYEKEERGRGNFPDRFSARQFPNYSSELNVNALLLGDSALYLCASSFFGGLIYEQYFGPGTRLTVT.

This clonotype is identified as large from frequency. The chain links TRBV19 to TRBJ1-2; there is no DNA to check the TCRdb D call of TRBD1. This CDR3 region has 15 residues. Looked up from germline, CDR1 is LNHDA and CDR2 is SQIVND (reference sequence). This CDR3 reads CASNTPHREVKGYTF.

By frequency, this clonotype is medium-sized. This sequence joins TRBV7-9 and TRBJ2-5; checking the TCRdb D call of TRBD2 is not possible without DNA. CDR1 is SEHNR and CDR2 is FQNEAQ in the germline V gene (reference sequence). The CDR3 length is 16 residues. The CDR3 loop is CATLPLGTSGQETQYF. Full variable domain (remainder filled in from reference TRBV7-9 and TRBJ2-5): DTGVSQNPRHKITKRGQNVTFRCDPISEHNRLYWYRQTLGQGPEFLTYFQNEAQLEKSRLLSDRFSAERPKGSFSTLEIQRTEQGDSAMYLCATLPLGTSGQETQYFGPGTRLLVL.